The TCR beta chain described here comes from a study of T cell repertoires in cytomegalovirus infection. Study information: CMV infection together with matching HLA type was indicated by public TCR beta signatures. Regarding the study as a whole: HLA-C-restricted, CMV-specific TCR beta clonotypes were dominant ex vivo. Summed frequency of public TCR beta families distinguished CMV carriers with the relevant HLA.

V shed 0 bases, J shed 1 base, and the junction held 1 base outside the gene matches. The CDR3 is made up of 15 amino acids. Germline-derived CDR1 and CDR2 are MRHNA and SNTAGT. TCRdb independently ran MiXCR on the reads; one entry per CDR3 protein. The sample contains fewer than 200,000 distinct CDR3 sequences, over 13% of which appear only once. Remarks on this clonotype: Antigen specificity is unknown.

This sequence was found in a human donor in good health (CMV status not recorded). Some clones in this sample may be carry-over from other donors' samples. The V call is TRBV6-4, the J call TRBJ2-3; 7 bases are shared with TRBD2. The sequenced sample was PBMCs. The CDR3: CASSDSSGGTDTQYF. As DNA, the CDR3 is TGTGCCAGCAGTGACTCAAGCGGGGGCACAGATACGCAGTATTTT.